The entry below describes one T cell receptor beta chain. This sample is part of a study of blood T cell repertoires in COVID-19. Original processing notes: Amplification from reference gene primers served as the basis for estimated nucleated cell counts. The data were produced by immunoSEQ multiplex PCR, yet TCRdb's version contains in-frame clones alone and is incomplete. That table furnishes V, J and clone size, whereas the DNA furnished D and trimming. The sample consists of about 270,000 clones, roughly 80% of them appearing once. Germline-derived CDR1 and CDR2 are ENHRY and SYGVKD. Trimming cost V 9 bases and J 7 bases; bases outside gene matches: 12. There are 13 residues in the CDR3.

This sequence was found in a human donor with COVID-19, enrolled during active disease. The donor label of this sample is uncertain. The J gene is TRBJ2-7, the V gene TRBV10-3, with 7 bases identical to TRBD2. Sample: peripheral blood. In DNA, the CDR3 is TGTGCCATTTCTAATCTCCCCGGGGGGGAGCAGTACTTC. It encodes CAISNLPGGEQYF.